Shown below are 19 T cell receptor beta chains from a single sample sequenced in a study of technical replicates of blood from a few donors. Some clones are missing from TCRdb's copy, which holds only in-frame ones; the method was immunoSEQ multiplex PCR. The table has tens of thousands of clones, about 91% seen once. Sequencing used T cells isolated from PBMCs. These receptors all come from a human donor in good health.

CDR3 in DNA: TGTGCCAGCAGTTTATCGGACGGGACAGGGGGCGGCTACGAGCAGTACTTC. This translates into CASSLSDGTGGGYEQYF. V and J are TRBV27 and TRBJ2-7; 12 nucleotides match TRBD1. V lost 0 bases, J lost 3 bases, and 6 bases stayed unmatched. This CDR3 spans 17 amino acids. Germline CDR1 MNHEY, CDR2 SMNVEV (reference sequence).

V is TRBV5-4 and J is TRBJ2-1, with TRBD2 matching over 7 bases. V shed 0 bases, J shed 14 bases, and the junction held 17 bases outside the gene matches. The germline V gene has CDR1 SGHNT and CDR2 YYREEE (reference sequence). The CDR3 has 16 residues. The CDR3 bases are TGTGCCAGCAGCTTGGGGGCTAGCGGCCCCCCCTCTCAGGAGTTCTTC. Its translation is CASSLGASGPPSQEFF.

The chain joins TRBV6-1 to TRBJ2-3; D is ambiguous. V lost 1 base and J 2 bases, leaving 10 bases between the germline ends. CDR3 length: 15 amino acids. Germline V CDR1 and CDR2: MNHNS, SASEGT. This CDR3 reads CASSEVSPVTDTQYF. CDR3 in DNA: TGTGCCAGCAGTGAAGTTTCCCCAGTCACAGATACGCAGTATTTT.

The chain carries TRBV29-1 and TRBJ2-2; D unclear. The CDR3 is 11 amino acids. CDR1 and CDR2 (germline): SQVTM, ANQGSEA. Deletions cut 6 bases from V and 4 bases from J, with 6 bases between. DNA of the CDR3: TGCAGCGTCAAATTCACCGGGGAGCTGTTTTTT. Translation: CSVKFTGELFF.

This sequence joins TRBV7-9 and TRBJ2-2, with TRBD1 matching over 9 bases. V lost 6 bases to trimming and J lost 4 bases; unmatched junction nucleotides: 12. This CDR3 spans 17 amino acids. The germline gives CDR1 SEHNR, CDR2 FQNEAQ (reference sequence). The CDR3 sequence: CASSPTRDRATTGELFF. DNA for the CDR3: TGTGCCAGCAGTCCTACGCGGGACAGGGCCACCACCGGGGAGCTGTTTTTT.

The chain links TRBV27 to TRBJ1-1; 9 bases agree with TRBD1. V dropped 6 bases and J dropped 5; count of bases not matched to a gene: 4. The CDR3 is made up of 13 amino acids. Germline V gene sequence: CDR1 MNHEY, CDR2 SMNVEV (reference sequence). The CDR3 here is CASSSQGATEAFF. The CDR3 DNA is TGTGCCAGCAGCTCACAGGGGGCTACTGAAGCTTTCTTT.

The CDR3 spells CASSLRDESYNEQFF. In nucleotides, the CDR3 is TGTGCCAGCAGCCTCAGGGATGAATCCTACAATGAGCAGTTCTTC. V is TRBV5-5 and J is TRBJ2-1, with a tentative D call TRBD1 (5 bases). Trimming pared 4 bases from V and 1 base from J, leaving 12 bases between. Germline CDR1 and CDR2: SGHKS and YYEKEE (reference sequence). CDR3 size: 15 residues.

The chain combines TRBV11-3 with TRBJ1-5; 7 bases map to TRBD1. V lost 6 bases to trimming and J lost 6 bases; unmatched junction nucleotides: 11. Germline lookup yields CDR1 SGHNT and CDR2 YENEEA. CDR3 size: 15 residues. CDR3 loop: CASRLPGQVSQPQHF. CDR3 DNA: TGTGCCAGCAGGTTACCCGGACAGGTCAGTCAGCCCCAGCATTTT.

V gene TRBV6-1 combines with J gene TRBJ2-4, with TRBD1 identical over 7 bases. The CDR3 runs 17 residues. The germline V gene has CDR1 MNHNS and CDR2 SASEGT. The V gene end was trimmed by 4 bases and the J gene end by 0 bases; junction bases not matched to a gene: 9. CDR3 sequence: CASSGTGQILAKNIQYF. The CDR3 nucleotides are TGTGCCAGCAGTGGGACGGGACAGATACTAGCCAAAAACATTCAGTACTTC.

The chain combines TRBV10-3 with TRBJ2-7; 12 nucleotides align to TRBD1. The germline V gene encodes CDR1 ENHRY and CDR2 SYGVKD. Losses at the gene ends were 8 bases for V and 0 bases for J; bases not matched to a gene: 5. The CDR3 extends over 15 amino acids. The CDR3 loop reads CAIGGQGAGSYEQYF. The CDR3 nucleotides read TGTGCCATCGGGGGACAGGGGGCCGGCTCCTACGAGCAGTACTTC.

The V call is TRBV19, the J call TRBJ1-5, with 8 bases aligning to TRBD1. Germline V lookup: CDR1 LNHDA, CDR2 SQIVND (reference sequence). CDR3 length equals 13 residues. The trim removed 9 bases at V and 7 bases at J, leaving 8 bases unmatched. CDR3 protein: CASGQGAGQPQHF. CDR3 bases: TGTGCCAGCGGACAGGGAGCGGGCCAGCCCCAGCATTTT.

This clone was detected only a few times. V and J are TRBV5-1 and TRBJ1-1, with 7 bases fitting TRBD1. The CDR3 loop spans 14 amino acids. The V segment lost 4 bases and the J segment 4 bases; nucleotides outside the gene matches: 7. Germline CDR1 and CDR2: SGHRS and YFSETQ. The CDR3 region is CASSIGTAGTEAFF. CDR3 DNA sequence: TGCGCCAGCAGCATTGGGACAGCTGGCACTGAAGCTTTCTTT. The full variable domain, rest sourced from reference TRBV5-1 and TRBJ1-1, is KAGVTQTPRYLIKTRGQQVTLSCSPISGHRSVSWYQQTPGQGLQFLFEYFSETQRNKGNFPGRFSGRQFSNSRSEMNVSTLELGDSALYLCASSIGTAGTEAFFGQGTRLTVV.

This chain links TRBV11-3 with TRBJ2-7, with 11 bases that match TRBD1. The CDR3 contains 17 residues. With V trimmed by 4 bases and J by 2 bases, 10 bases remained unmatched. Germline V gene data show CDR1 as SGHNT and CDR2 as YENEEA. The CDR3 nucleotides are TGTGCCAGCAGCTCCTCTCTGGGGACAGGGGGTCCCTACGAGCAGTACTTC. Translation gives CASSSSLGTGGPYEQYF.

The table lists this clone with a few counts. This chain joins TRBV6-1 and TRBJ2-7; 7 bases line up with TRBD1. The CDR3 sequence is 15 residues long. J lost 0 bases, V lost 1 base, and 3 bases had no gene match. CDR1 MNHNS and CDR2 SASEGT come from the germline V gene. The CDR3 sequence is CASSEVTGSSYEQYF. CDR3 nucleotides: TGTGCCAGCAGTGAAGTGACAGGGTCCTCCTACGAGCAGTACTTC.

The chain couples TRBV29-1 to TRBJ2-1; D may be TRBD2 (6 bases). V dropped 4 bases and J dropped 6 bases, with 22 bases sitting between them. This CDR3 contains 16 residues. Germline V CDR1 and CDR2: SQVTM, ANQGSEA. This chain's CDR3 is CSVGGRRDGGGNEQFF. The CDR3 coding sequence is TGCAGCGTTGGAGGGAGGAGGGACGGTGGAGGCAATGAGCAGTTCTTC.

The CDR3 sequence: CASSLAGRSYEQYF. CDR3 DNA: TGCGCCAGCAGCTTAGCGGGACGTAGCTACGAGCAGTACTTC. The genes are TRBV5-1 and TRBJ2-7; TRBD2 agrees at 7 bases. The V gene's germline CDR1 is SGHRS and CDR2 YFSETQ. V dropped 2 bases and J dropped 3; count of bases not matched to a gene: 5. The CDR3 loop spans 14 amino acids. The entire variable domain, with the rest obtained from reference TRBV5-1 and TRBJ2-7, is as follows: KAGVTQTPRYLIKTRGQQVTLSCSPISGHRSVSWYQQTPGQGLQFLFEYFSETQRNKGNFPGRFSGRQFSNSRSEMNVSTLELGDSALYLCASSLAGRSYEQYFGPGTRLTVT.

This clone appeared a single time. The rearrangement links TRBV5-6 to TRBJ1-1, with a weak D call TRBD1 (6 bases). The germline CDR1 and CDR2 sequences are SGHDT and YYEEEE. Trimming left V 4 bases short and J 6 bases short, with 19 bases between. This CDR3 is built from 15 residues. In DNA form, the CDR3 reads TGTGCCAGCAGCAACGCCGGACAGCCGAGACCTGAAGCTTTCTTT. Residues: CASSNAGQPRPEAFF.

This chain connects TRBV4-1 to TRBJ2-7, with D maybe TRBD2 (5 bases). The V gene's germline CDR1 is MGHRA and CDR2 YSYEKL. There are 13 residues in the CDR3. V lost 5 bases and J 2 bases, leaving 10 bases between the germline ends. CDR3 protein: CASSAEVAYEQYF. The CDR3 nucleotides read TGCGCCAGCAGCGCGGAGGTAGCCTACGAGCAGTACTTC.

The rearrangement uses TRBV6-6 and TRBJ1-5, with 9 nucleotides matching TRBD1. CDR1 and CDR2 from the germline V gene are MNHNY and SVGAGI (reference sequence). V gave up 6 bases and J gave up 9 bases; unmatched junction bases: 9. This CDR3 has 14 amino acids. CDR3 DNA sequence: TGTGCCAGCAGCTTAACAGGGGGCCAAGGGCCCCAGCATTTT. Its protein is CASSLTGGQGPQHF.